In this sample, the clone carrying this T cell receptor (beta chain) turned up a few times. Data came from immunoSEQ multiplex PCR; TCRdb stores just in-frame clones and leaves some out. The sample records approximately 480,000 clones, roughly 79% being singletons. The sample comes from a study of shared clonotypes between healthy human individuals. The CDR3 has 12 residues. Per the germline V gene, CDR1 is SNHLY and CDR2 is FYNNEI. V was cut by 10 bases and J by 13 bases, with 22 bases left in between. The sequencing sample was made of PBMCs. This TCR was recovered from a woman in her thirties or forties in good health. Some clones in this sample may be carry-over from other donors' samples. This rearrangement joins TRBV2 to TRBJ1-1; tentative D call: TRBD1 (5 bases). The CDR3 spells CATRAQGPVGFF. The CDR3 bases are TGTGCCACCCGTGCTCAGGGCCCAGTAGGTTTCTTT.